The 12 T cell receptor beta chains below come from one sample, sequenced in a study of blood T cell repertoires in COVID-19. The data were produced by immunoSEQ multiplex PCR, yet TCRdb's version contains in-frame clones alone and is incomplete. The data show more than 200,000 clones, about 84% seen once. The specimen sequenced was PBMCs or T cells enriched from blood (not recorded which). Receptors originate from a woman in her 40s with acute COVID-19.

This rearrangement joins TRBV19 to TRBJ1-5; weak D call: TRBD1 (6 bases). The germline CDR1 and CDR2 sequences are LNHDA and SQIVND (reference sequence). There are 16 residues in the CDR3. Trimming took 2 bases from V and 6 from J, leaving 17 bases between them. Here the CDR3 DNA reads TGTGCCAGTAGTATAAGTTGGGGACAAAGGGGTCAGCCCCAGCATTTT. Translation: CASSISWGQRGQPQHF.

The gene calls are TRBV20-1 and TRBJ2-3; D is unresolved. The CDR3 consists of 15 residues. V lost 3 bases and J lost 2, with 15 bases in between. Germline V gene lookup returns CDR1 DFQATT and CDR2 SNEGSKA (reference sequence). In DNA, the CDR3 is TGCAGTGCTAGTCCTGGCAGGAAAAACACAGATACGCAGTATTTT. This sequence encodes CSASPGRKNTDTQYF.

This clone was observed a single time. The genes are TRBV29-1 and TRBJ1-2, with D unresolved. Germline V gives CDR1 SQVTM, CDR2 ANQGSEA. V lost 1 base, J lost 7 bases, and 10 bases lay in between. This CDR3 has 12 amino acids. CDR3 loop: CSVEAVSSGYTF. CDR3 DNA sequence: TGCAGCGTTGAAGCGGTTTCGAGTGGCTACACCTTC.

The chain uses TRBV9 and TRBJ2-1; a possible D gene is TRBD2 (6 bases). CDR1 and CDR2 from the germline V gene are SGDLS and YYNGEE. CDR3 length equals 17 residues. Trimming left V 4 bases short and J 0 bases short, with 17 bases between. CDR3 nucleotides: TGTGCCAGCAGCCCCCGGGACTCCCACAGCTCCTACAATGAGCAGTTCTTC. Translating it yields CASSPRDSHSSYNEQFF.

The gene calls are TRBV7-6 and TRBJ2-5; TRBD2 is a possible D gene (5 bases). The CDR3 totals 14 residues. The V end lost 5 bases, the J end lost 3 bases, and 13 bases lay between the germline ends. Per the germline V gene, CDR1 is SGHVS and CDR2 is FNYEAQ. The CDR3 is CASSPRPGKETQYF. The CDR3 coding sequence is TGTGCCAGCAGCCCACGTCCGGGGAAAGAGACCCAGTACTTC.

The chain couples TRBV5-1 to TRBJ2-1; TRBD2 aligns across 12 bases. This CDR3 spans 15 amino acids. Germline V CDR1 and CDR2: SGHRS, YFSETQ. V shed 0 bases, J shed 9 bases, and the junction held 4 bases outside the gene matches. The DNA for the CDR3 is TGCGCCAGCAGCTTGGAGCCGGGACTAGCGGGTGAGCAGTTCTTC. It specifies CASSLEPGLAGEQFF. The variable domain in full, with the rest retrieved from reference TRBV5-1 and TRBJ2-1, is KAGVTQTPRYLIKTRGQQVTLSCSPISGHRSVSWYQQTPGQGLQFLFEYFSETQRNKGNFPGRFSGRQFSNSRSEMNVSTLELGDSALYLCASSLEPGLAGEQFFGPGTRLTVL.

This clone was detected only a few times. The chain employs TRBV5-8 and TRBJ1-6; the D is unclear. Germline values: CDR1 SGHTS, CDR2 YDEGEE. CDR3 length: 16 amino acids. V shed 4 bases and J shed 0 bases, with 11 bases lying between them. CDR3 nucleotide sequence: TGTGCCAGCAGCCCGAGCGGGGACTCCTATAATTCACCCCTCCACTTT. It translates to CASSPSGDSYNSPLHF.

The gene calls are TRBV7-6 and TRBJ2-3; 9 positions agree with TRBD2. Per the germline V gene, CDR1 is SGHVS and CDR2 is FNYEAQ. The V segment lost 4 bases and the J segment 1 base; nucleotides outside the gene matches: 6. The CDR3 is 16 amino acids. The CDR3 DNA follows: TGTGCCAGCAGCTCCCTTAGGACTAGCGGCACAGATACGCAGTATTTT. Translating gives CASSSLRTSGTDTQYF.

The genes are TRBV6-5 and TRBJ1-1; weak D call: TRBD1 (5 bases). CDR3 length: 12 residues. In germline, CDR1 is MNHEY, CDR2 SVGAGI. The V end was cut by 8 bases, the J end by 10 bases, with 17 bases between. CDR3 loop: CASGEMGPGAFF. In DNA, the CDR3 is TGTGCCAGCGGGGAAATGGGGCCTGGAGCTTTCTTT.

The chain carries TRBV10-1 and TRBJ1-2; D is unclear. This CDR3 spans 12 amino acids. The V end lost 4 bases, the J end lost 2 bases, and 5 bases lay between the germline ends. Germline CDR1 reads WNHNN; CDR2 reads SYGVQD (reference sequence). CDR3 coding DNA: TGCGCCAGCAGTGCGGGGAACTATGGCTACACCTTC. This sequence encodes CASSAGNYGYTF.

The chain is built from TRBV15 and TRBJ1-1; possible D gene TRBD1, 6 bases. The CDR3 consists of 14 residues. Between the trimmed V and J ends, which lost 0 bases and 11 bases, there was a span of 16 bases. CDR1 LNHNV and CDR2 YYDKDF come from the germline V gene (reference sequence). The CDR3 region is CATSRDWGGQKAFF. DNA of the CDR3: TGTGCCACCAGCAGAGATTGGGGGGGGCAGAAGGCTTTCTTT. The complete variable domain, with remaining parts taken from reference TRBV15 and TRBJ1-1, reads DAMVIQNPRYQVTQFGKPVTLSCSQTLNHNVMYWYQQKSSQAPKLLFHYYDKDFNNEADTPDNFQSRRPNTSFCFLDIRSPGLGDTAMYLCATSRDWGGQKAFFGQGTRLTVV.

This clone came up once. The rearrangement uses TRBV28 and TRBJ2-1; 14 bases match TRBD2. With V trimmed by 0 bases and J by 6 bases, 1 base remained unmatched. The CDR3 loop spans 16 amino acids. Germline-derived CDR1 and CDR2 are MDHEN and SYDVKM. The CDR3 reads CASSLWTSGGANEQFF. The CDR3 nucleotides read TGTGCCAGCAGTTTATGGACTAGCGGGGGGGCCAATGAGCAGTTCTTC.